A selection of T cell receptor beta chains follows, all from one sample in a study of blood T cells in healthy people across ages. One entry per CDR3 protein, called by TCRdb with MiXCR from the 5' RACE reads. The sample lists over 450,000 distinct CDR3 sequences, 24% occurring once. In addition, the sample was reused for a study of T cells of mothers and their children.

The sample comprised blood. These receptors were collected from a boy aged 5 to 17 in good health. CDR3s include the opening cysteine and the closing phenylalanine or tryptophan. The order of the fields is V gene, D gene, J gene, clone size, CDR3 DNA, CDR3 protein. D genes are given only for firm matches. Clone size, where shown, is once, few, many, or a class for clones that have expanded.

>TRBV14|TRBD2|TRBJ2-1|few
TGTGCCAGCAGCCAAATGACTAGCGGGGGGGCCAAGTACGATGAGCAGTTCTTC
CASSQMTSGGAKYDEQFF
>TRBV6-1|.|TRBJ1-2|.
TGTGCCAGCAGTGAAGCGTGGGGGGACGGCTACACCTTC
CASSEAWGDGYTF
>TRBV7-9|TRBD2|TRBJ2-7|.
TGTGCCAGCAGCTTATTCCTAGCGGGACGGGAGGACGAGCAGTACTTC
CASSLFLAGREDEQYF
>TRBV6-4|TRBD2|TRBJ2-5|.
TGTGCCAGCAGCCCTACTAGCGGGGGAGGAGAGACCCAGTACTTC
CASSPTSGGGETQYF
>TRBV4-3|TRBD1|TRBJ2-1|.
TGCGCCAGCAGCCAAGATAGCCACAGGGGCTACTACAATGAGCAGTTCTTC
CASSQDSHRGYYNEQFF
>TRBV25-1|TRBD1|TRBJ1-4|.
TGTGCCAGCAGTGTCCCGGGACAGGGGGCGCGTGAAAAACTGATTTTT
CASSVPGQGAREKLIF
>TRBV6-1|.|TRBJ2-4|many
TGTGCCAGCAGCGGTTGGGGACCATCCGGACGGGACATTCAGTACTTC
CASSGWGPSGRDIQYF
>TRBV20-1|TRBD2|TRBJ2-3|.
TGCAGTGCTAGCCCCCAGCGGGGGCCAACCCATTTGGGCACAGATACGCAGTATTTT
CSASPQRGPTHLGTDTQYF
>TRBV3-1|.|TRBJ2-1|.
TGTGCCAGCAGCCAAGACTTTTGGTCCCAGGGCGGTGAGCAGTTCTTC
CASSQDFWSQGGEQFF
>TRBV18|.|TRBJ2-7|.
TGTACCAGCTCACCAGCGATCTCGGGCTACGAGCAGTACTTC
CTSSPAISGYEQYF
>TRBV29-1|TRBD2|TRBJ2-5|.
TGCAGCGGGGGACTAGCGGGGAGATCCCAAGAGACCCAGTACTTC
CSGGLAGRSQETQYF
>TRBV4-1|.|TRBJ1-2|.
TGCGCCAGCAGCCAAGGGAGGGATACGCAGGGTATCTATGGCTACACCTTC
CASSQGRDTQGIYGYTF
>TRBV3-1|.|TRBJ2-1|.
TGTGCCAGCAGCGGGGAAAGACTCCGCTACAATGAGCAGTTCTTC
CASSGERLRYNEQFF
>TRBV20-1|TRBD1|TRBJ2-7|few
TGCAGTGCTAGGGACAGGGCGGCCTACGAGCAGTACTTC
CSARDRAAYEQYF
>TRBV7-2|TRBD1|TRBJ2-7|.
TGTGCCAGCAGCTTAGACACGGGACAGGGGTCCTACGAGCAGTACTTC
CASSLDTGQGSYEQYF
>TRBV19|.|TRBJ2-1|few
TGTGCCAGTAGAGGAAGGGGGGGCTCCTACAATGAGCAGTTCTTC
CASRGRGGSYNEQFF
>TRBV9|TRBD1|TRBJ2-5|few
TGTGCCAGCAGCGAGGGACAGCGGGAGACCCAGTACTTC
CASSEGQRETQYF
>TRBV3-1|.|TRBJ1-1|.
TGTGCCAGCAGCCCCGGTGTGGGAGGGTACGAGACTGAAGCTTTCTTT
CASSPGVGGYETEAFF
>TRBV7-2|.|TRBJ1-6|few
TGTGCCAGCAGCTTAGGAGCAAGAACGAATTCACCCCTCCACTTT
CASSLGARTNSPLHF
>TRBV7-9|.|TRBJ2-5|many
TGTGCCAGCAGGACGGCACAAGAGACCCAGTACTTC
CASRTAQETQYF
>TRBV24-1|TRBD1|TRBJ2-5|.
TGTGCCACCAGTAACCCTGAGACAGGGGGCGGCGAGACCCAGTACTTC
CATSNPETGGGETQYF
>TRBV12-3/TRBV12-4|.|TRBJ2-3|few
TGTGCCAGCATCCTCGCAGATACGCAGTATTTT
CASILADTQYF
>TRBV4-3|TRBD1|TRBJ1-4|few
TGCGCCAGCAGCCAAGGCCCAGGGCAGGGGGTTGAAAAACTGTTTTTT
CASSQGPGQGVEKLFF
>TRBV7-2|TRBD2|TRBJ2-3|few
TGTGCCAGCAGCATGGGACTAGCGGGGTTTCGGGATACGCAGTATTTT
CASSMGLAGFRDTQYF
>TRBV19|TRBD1|TRBJ2-7|.
TGTGCCAGTAGTGCAGGGACAGTACCCTTCACCTACGAGCAGTACTTC
CASSAGTVPFTYEQYF
>TRBV18|.|TRBJ2-3|few
TGTGCCAGCTCACCAAAAGCGCGGAAAAAACCTAGCACAGATACGCAGTATTTT
CASSPKARKKPSTDTQYF
>TRBV20-1|.|TRBJ1-1|few
TGCAGTGCTGAGAAGGGCACTGAAGCTTTCTTT
CSAEKGTEAFF
>TRBV2|.|TRBJ2-7|few
TGTGCCAGCAGTGAACGACAGCCCCTGGTCGAGCAGTACTTC
CASSERQPLVEQYF
>TRBV11-2|.|TRBJ1-3|few
TGTGCCAGCAGCCCTAGGGGGATCGGAAACACCATGTATTTT
CASSPRGIGNTMYF
>TRBV12-3/TRBV12-4|.|TRBJ1-4|few
TGTGCCAGCAGCCTAAGTAGGGCAGGGTGGCTCGGTGAAAAACTGTTTTTT
CASSLSRAGWLGEKLFF
>TRBV24-1|.|TRBJ2-1|.
TGTGCCACCAGTGATTTGGAGGCTGACTACAATGAGCAGTTCTTC
CATSDLEADYNEQFF
>TRBV20-1|.|TRBJ2-3|.
TGCAGTGCTAGAGGACAGCACTTCCTCACAGATACGCAGTATTTT
CSARGQHFLTDTQYF
>TRBV15|.|TRBJ2-1|few
TGTGCCACCAGCAGAGATCGATGGGGGGAGTCCTACAATGAGCAGTTCTTC
CATSRDRWGESYNEQFF
>TRBV5-5|TRBD1|TRBJ2-1|.
TGTGCCAGCAGCTTGAAGGGAACAGGGGGCGGTAGCGGCTACTACAATGAGCAGTTCTTC
CASSLKGTGGGSGYYNEQFF
>TRBV10-1|.|TRBJ2-5|.
TGCGCCAGCAGTGAGACAGTCGGCCAAGAGACCCAGTACTTC
CASSETVGQETQYF
>TRBV2|.|TRBJ2-5|few
TGTGCCAGCTCATCGTTCTTAGCATCAATCCAAGAGACCCAGTACTTC
CASSSFLASIQETQYF
>TRBV6-2/TRBV6-3|.|TRBJ2-7|.
TGTGCCAGCAGGCGACTAGAAATCAGAGGATTGTCCAAGCAGTACTTC
CASRRLEIRGLSKQYF
>TRBV29-1|.|TRBJ1-1|many
TGCAGCACCCTGGCCTCTATGAACACTGAAGCTTTCTTT
CSTLASMNTEAFF
>TRBV6-2/TRBV6-3|.|TRBJ2-1|few
TGTGCCAGCAGTTACTCCCTAGCTACTAATGAGCAGTTCTTC
CASSYSLATNEQFF
>TRBV3-1|TRBD2|TRBJ2-1|.
TGTGCCAGCAGCCAGTCAGGGTGGGGGGGGTCCGCCTACAATGAGCAGTTCTTC
CASSQSGWGGSAYNEQFF
>TRBV7-9|.|TRBJ1-4|few
TGTGCCAGCAGCGATGACAGGACTAATGAAAAACTGTTTTTT
CASSDDRTNEKLFF
>TRBV12-3/TRBV12-4|TRBD1|TRBJ2-1|.
TGTGCCAGCAGTGAAGACAGGGGCGGCTACAATGAGCAGTTCTTC
CASSEDRGGYNEQFF
>TRBV6-5|TRBD1|TRBJ1-6|few
TGTGCCAGCAGGGTCAGGGGGCCAGGAAGTGGACCCCTCCACTTT
CASRVRGPGSGPLHF
>TRBV4-2|.|TRBJ2-7|few
TGTGCCAGCAGCCAAGAGGACCTGACCTACGAGCAGTACTTC
CASSQEDLTYEQYF
>TRBV28|.|TRBJ1-3|few
TGTGCCAGCAGTCCTGGACGGAACTCTGGAAACACCATATATTTT
CASSPGRNSGNTIYF
>TRBV27|.|TRBJ2-5|.
TGCGCCAGCAGTTTTCGGGGGCACCAAGAGACCCGGTACTTC
CASSFRGHQETRYF
>TRBV10-2|.|TRBJ2-7|few
TGCGCCAGCAGGGGGGCCACCTTAAACGAGCAGTACTTC
CASRGATLNEQYF
>TRBV5-1|TRBD2|TRBJ2-5|few
TGCGCCAGCAGCTTGGGGGGCTTAGCGGGAGGAGAGACCCAGTACTTC
CASSLGGLAGGETQYF
>TRBV9|.|TRBJ2-5|.
TGTGCCAGCAGCGACCACCCGGGTGTGGGGAGCACCCAGTACTTC
CASSDHPGVGSTQYF
>TRBV5-6|.|TRBJ1-4|many
TGTGCCAGCAGTGCAACTAATGAAAAACTGTTTTTT
CASSATNEKLFF
>TRBV24-1|TRBD1|TRBJ2-7|few
TGTGCCACCAGTGGCCCGCCGGGACAGGGAACGGCCTACGAGCAGTACTTC
CATSGPPGQGTAYEQYF
>TRBV4-2|TRBD1|TRBJ1-1|.
TGTGCCAGCAGCCCACTTAACATAGGGGGCGCGAACACTGAAGCTTTCTTT
CASSPLNIGGANTEAFF
>TRBV6-2/TRBV6-3|.|TRBJ2-1|.
TGTGCCAGCAGTTCCGCGGGGGCCGAAGGCAATGAGCAGTTCTTC
CASSSAGAEGNEQFF
>TRBV20-1|.|TRBJ2-1|.
TGCAGTGCCAGGAATCCTGGGGGGGCCGAGCAGTTCTTC
CSARNPGGAEQFF
>TRBV6-2/TRBV6-3|TRBD1|TRBJ2-4|few
TGTGCCAGCAGGTCGACAGGGGCCAAAAACATTCAGTACTTC
CASRSTGAKNIQYF
>TRBV19|TRBD1|TRBJ2-3|.
TGTGCCAGTAGTACAACTAGGACAGGGAAGGAAACAGATACGCAGTATTTT
CASSTTRTGKETDTQYF
>TRBV7-9|.|TRBJ2-7|.
TGTGCCAGCAGCCCTTCGGGGGCCCCCTACGAGCAGTACTTC
CASSPSGAPYEQYF
>TRBV6-2/TRBV6-3|.|TRBJ1-1|.
TGTGCCAGCAGTCGACAAACGGAAGCTTTCTTT
CASSRQTEAFF
>TRBV5-5|TRBD1|TRBJ2-1|many
TGTGCCAGCATCCCCCCCCGGGGGACAGGGGTCAATGAGCAGTTCTTC
CASIPPRGTGVNEQFF
>TRBV10-3|.|TRBJ2-2|few
TGTGCCATCAGAGGACCGAGGGAACAGGGAGACACCGGGGAGCTGTTTTTT
CAIRGPREQGDTGELFF